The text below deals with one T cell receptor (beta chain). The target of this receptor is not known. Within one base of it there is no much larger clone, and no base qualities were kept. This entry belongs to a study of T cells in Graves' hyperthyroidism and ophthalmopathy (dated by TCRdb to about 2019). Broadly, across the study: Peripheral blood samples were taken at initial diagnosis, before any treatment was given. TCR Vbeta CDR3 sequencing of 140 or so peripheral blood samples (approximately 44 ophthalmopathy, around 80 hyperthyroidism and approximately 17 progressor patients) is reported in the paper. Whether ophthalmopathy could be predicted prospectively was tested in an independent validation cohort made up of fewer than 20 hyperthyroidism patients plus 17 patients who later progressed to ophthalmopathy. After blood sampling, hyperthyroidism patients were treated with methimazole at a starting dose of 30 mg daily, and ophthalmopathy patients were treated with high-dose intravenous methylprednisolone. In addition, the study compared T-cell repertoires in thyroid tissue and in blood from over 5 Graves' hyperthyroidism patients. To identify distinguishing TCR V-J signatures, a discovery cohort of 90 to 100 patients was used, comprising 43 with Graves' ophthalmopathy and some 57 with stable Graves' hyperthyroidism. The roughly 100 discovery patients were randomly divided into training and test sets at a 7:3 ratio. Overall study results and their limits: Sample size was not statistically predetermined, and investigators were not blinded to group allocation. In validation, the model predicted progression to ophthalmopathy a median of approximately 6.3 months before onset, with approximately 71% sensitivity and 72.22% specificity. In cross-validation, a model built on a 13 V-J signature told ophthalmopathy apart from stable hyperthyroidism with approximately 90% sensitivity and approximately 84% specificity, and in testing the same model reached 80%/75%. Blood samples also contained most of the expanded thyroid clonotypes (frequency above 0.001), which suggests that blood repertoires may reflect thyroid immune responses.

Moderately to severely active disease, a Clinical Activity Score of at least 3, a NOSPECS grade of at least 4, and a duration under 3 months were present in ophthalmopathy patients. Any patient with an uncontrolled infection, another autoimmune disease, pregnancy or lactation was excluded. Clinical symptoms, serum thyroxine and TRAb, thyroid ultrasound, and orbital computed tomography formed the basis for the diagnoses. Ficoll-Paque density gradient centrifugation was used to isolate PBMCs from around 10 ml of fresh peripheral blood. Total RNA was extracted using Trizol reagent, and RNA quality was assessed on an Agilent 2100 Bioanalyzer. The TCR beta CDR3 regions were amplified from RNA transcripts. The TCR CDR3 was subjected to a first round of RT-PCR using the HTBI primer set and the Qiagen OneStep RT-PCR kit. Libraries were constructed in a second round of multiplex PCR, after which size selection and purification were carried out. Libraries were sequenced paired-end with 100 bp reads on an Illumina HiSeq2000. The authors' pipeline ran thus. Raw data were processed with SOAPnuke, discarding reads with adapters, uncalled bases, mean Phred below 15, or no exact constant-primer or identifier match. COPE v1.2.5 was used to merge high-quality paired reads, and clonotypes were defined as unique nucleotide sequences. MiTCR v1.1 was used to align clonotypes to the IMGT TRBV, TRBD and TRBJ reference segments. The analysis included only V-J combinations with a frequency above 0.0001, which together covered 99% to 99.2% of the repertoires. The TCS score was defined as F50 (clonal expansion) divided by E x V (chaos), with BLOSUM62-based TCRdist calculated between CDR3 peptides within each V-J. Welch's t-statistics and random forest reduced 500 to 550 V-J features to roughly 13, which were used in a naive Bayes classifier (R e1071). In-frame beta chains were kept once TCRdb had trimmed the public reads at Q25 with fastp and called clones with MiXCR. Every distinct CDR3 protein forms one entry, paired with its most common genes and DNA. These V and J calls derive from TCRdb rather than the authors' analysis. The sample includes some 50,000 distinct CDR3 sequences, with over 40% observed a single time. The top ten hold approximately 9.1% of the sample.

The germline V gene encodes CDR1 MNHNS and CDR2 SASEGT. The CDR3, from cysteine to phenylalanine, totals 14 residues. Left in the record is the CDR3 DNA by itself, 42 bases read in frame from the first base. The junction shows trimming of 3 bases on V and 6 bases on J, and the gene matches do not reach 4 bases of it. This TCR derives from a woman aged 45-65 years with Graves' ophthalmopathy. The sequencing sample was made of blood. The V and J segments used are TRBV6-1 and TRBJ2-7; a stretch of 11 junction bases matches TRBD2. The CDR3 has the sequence CASSELAGGAEQYF. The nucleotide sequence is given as TGTGCCAGCAGTGAGTTAGCGGGAGGGGCCGAGCAGTACTTC.